The source of this T cell receptor beta chain is a study of CD8+ T cells in alopecia areata. Documented treatment: oral pan-JAK inhibitor, 5-10 mg twice daily. Sequencing used cDNA as its template, made by extracting RNA and reverse transcribing it. Assay used: immunoSEQ multiplex PCR; TCRdb lists only in-frame clones, some missing. There are around 300,000 clones in the sample; about 60% occur only once, and about 0.93% lies in the top ten. CDR1 and CDR2 (germline): MNHNY, SVGAGI (reference sequence). The CDR3 runs to 15 residues. Trimming removed 2 bases from V and 7 bases from J, with 12 bases in between.

The chain links TRBV6-6 to TRBJ1-6; TRBD1 might be the D (5 bases). This TCR derives from a human donor with alopecia areata. The input for sequencing was CD4+ T cells sorted from blood, taken between weeks 51 and 52, from a patient treated with tofacitinib. The CDR3 region is CASSYSGGNNSPLHF. The CDR3 region has the DNA TGTGCCAGCAGTTACAGCGGGGGGAACAATTCACCCCTCCACTTT.